The rows below give T cell receptor beta chains drawn from one sample of a study of T-cell memory formation after mild COVID-19. TCRdb reanalysed the 5' RACE reads using MiXCR and keeps one entry per CDR3 protein. The data show 280,000 or so distinct CDR3 sequences, with around 8% seen just once and approximately 23% held by the top ten. The sample comprised PBMCs or a T cell subset sorted from them (not recorded which). The receptors shown here come from a man between 18 and 35 years old who had mild COVID-19 (a few samples of this study predate the infection). Cell type and time point are not known. The CDR3 runs from the conserved cysteine through the conserved F or W. Each record gives: clone size, J gene, D gene, CDR3 length, V gene, CDR3 protein, CDR3 DNA. D genes are given only for firm matches. Clone size is not always given. Where it is, it says once, few, many or a class for expanded clones.

few	TRBJ2-5	.	16	TRBV5-6	CASSLVRFLTQETQYF	TGTGCCAGCAGCTTGGTTAGGTTTCTAACCCAAGAGACCCAGTACTTC
many	TRBJ2-1	.	15	TRBV5-6	CASSTGGTVYNEQFF	TGTGCCAGCAGCACGGGGGGGACAGTTTACAATGAGCAGTTCTTC
.	TRBJ2-1	TRBD2	15	TRBV6-2/TRBV6-3	CASSYLPGGTNEQFF	TGTGCCAGCAGTTACCTCCCGGGGGGGACGAATGAGCAGTTCTTC
few	TRBJ1-5	.	17	TRBV19	CASSIVGGRDGNQPQHF	TGTGCCAGTAGTATAGTGGGGGGCCGGGACGGCAATCAGCCCCAGCATTTC
.	TRBJ2-1	.	14	TRBV28	CASIGPLPYNEQFF	TGTGCCAGCATCGGACCCCTACCCTACAATGAGCAGTTCTTC
few	TRBJ2-6	.	21	TRBV4-3	CASSHDPAVGTATSGANVLTF	TGCGCCAGCAGCCATGACCCGGCTGTCGGGACCGCCACCTCTGGGGCCAACGTCCTGACTTTC
.	TRBJ2-2	.	12	TRBV6-1	CASGRGSGELFF	TGTGCCAGCGGGCGGGGTTCCGGGGAGCTGTTTTTT
few	TRBJ1-6	TRBD1	13	TRBV19	CASMRQGDSPLHF	TGTGCCAGTATGCGGCAGGGGGATTCACCCCTCCACTTT
few	TRBJ2-3	.	16	TRBV5-1	CASSFHSDSSTDTQYF	TGCGCCAGCAGCTTTCATTCGGACTCGAGCACAGATACGCAGTATTTT
.	TRBJ2-4	.	14	TRBV11-2	CASSSLEAKNIQYF	TGTGCCAGCAGCTCATTGGAGGCCAAAAACATTCAGTACTTC
few	TRBJ1-1	.	13	TRBV10-3	CAISEGWVTEAFF	TGTGCCATCAGCGAGGGCTGGGTCACTGAAGCTTTCTTT
.	TRBJ1-3	.	16	TRBV4-3	CASSQGGTATGNTIYF	TGCGCCAGCAGCCAAGGTGGAACCGCTACTGGAAACACCATATATTTT
few	TRBJ1-3	.	16	TRBV4-2	CASSQDSIQIGNTIYF	TGTGCCAGCAGCCAAGATTCGATCCAGATAGGAAACACCATATATTTT
many	TRBJ2-3	TRBD2	14	TRBV12-3/TRBV12-4	CASSERGVTDTQYF	TGTGCCAGCAGTGAGCGGGGGGTCACAGATACGCAGTATTTT
.	TRBJ2-2	TRBD2	16	TRBV30	CASDFRGVANTWELFF	TGTGCCTCCGATTTCCGGGGGGTAGCGAACACCTGGGAGCTGTTTTTT
few	TRBJ1-2	.	13	TRBV7-9	CASSLLQGHGYTF	TGTGCCAGCAGCTTATTGCAGGGACACGGCTACACCTTC
many	TRBJ2-1	TRBD1	14	TRBV24-1	CATSPGGFYNEQFF	TGTGCCACCAGTCCAGGGGGTTTCTACAATGAGCAGTTCTTC
few	TRBJ2-3	TRBD2	18	TRBV7-2	CASSFRLAGAYSTDTQYF	TGTGCCAGCAGCTTCAGACTAGCGGGGGCCTATAGCACAGATACGCAGTATTTT
.	TRBJ1-2	.	12	TRBV21-1	CASKTVAYGYTF	TGTGCCAGTAAAACAGTGGCCTATGGCTACACCTTC
.	TRBJ2-1	.	14	TRBV7-2	CASSFMERSYEQFF	TGTGCCAGCAGCTTCATGGAGAGGAGCTATGAGCAGTTCTTC
.	TRBJ2-1	.	15	TRBV4-3	CASSPRGFSYNEQFF	TGCGCCAGCAGCCCGAGGGGGTTCTCATACAATGAGCAGTTCTTC
.	TRBJ2-5	.	10	TRBV20-1	CSAGQETQYF	TGCAGTGCTGGACAAGAGACCCAGTACTTC
.	TRBJ2-2	TRBD1	16	TRBV5-1	CASSLDGTVYTGELFF	TGCGCCAGCAGCTTGGACGGGACAGTCTACACCGGGGAGCTGTTTTTT
few	TRBJ2-5	TRBD1	15	TRBV9	CASSKTGQGFETQYF	TGTGCCAGCAGCAAGACGGGACAGGGGTTTGAGACCCAGTACTTC
many	TRBJ2-3	TRBD2	17	TRBV6-5	CASSPNAAGGLTDTQYF	TGTGCCAGCAGCCCTAATGCGGCGGGGGGGCTAACAGATACGCAGTATTTT
few	TRBJ1-1	.	13	TRBV7-9	CASSFSSFGEAFF	TGTGCCAGCAGCTTTAGCTCTTTCGGTGAAGCTTTCTTT
few	TRBJ1-5	TRBD1	16	TRBV6-5	CASSAGTGWRGQPQHF	TGTGCCAGCAGTGCCGGGACAGGGTGGAGAGGACAGCCCCAGCATTTT
many	TRBJ2-3	.	13	TRBV7-2	CASSLESRDTQYF	TGTGCCAGCAGCTTAGAGTCTAGAGATACGCAGTATTTT
.	TRBJ1-1	TRBD1	15	TRBV6-1	CASRDRQGLTTEAFF	TGTGCCAGCAGGGACCGACAGGGGTTGACCACTGAAGCTTTCTTT
.	TRBJ1-1	.	13	TRBV5-6	CASSRGPGAEAFF	TGTGCCAGCAGCCGGGGCCCCGGGGCTGAAGCTTTCTTT
few	TRBJ2-1	TRBD2	15	TRBV7-9	CASSQLSGGYNEQFF	TGTGCCAGCAGCCAGCTGAGCGGGGGTTACAATGAGCAGTTCTTC
many	TRBJ2-7	.	12	TRBV29-1	CSVVSAGYEQYF	TGCAGCGTTGTGTCGGCCGGCTACGAGCAGTACTTC
.	TRBJ1-5	.	15	TRBV6-2/TRBV6-3	CASIPAGRSNQPQHF	TGTGCCAGCATTCCGGCGGGACGAAGCAATCAGCCCCAGCATTTT
.	TRBJ2-3	.	16	TRBV7-9	CASSLDQGTGTDTQYF	TGTGCCAGCAGCTTAGACCAGGGGACGGGAACAGATACGCAGTATTTT
few	TRBJ1-5	.	16	TRBV4-3	CASSHGPPGSISPQHF	TGCGCCAGCAGCCACGGCCCCCCAGGGTCGATCAGCCCCCAGCATTTT
.	TRBJ1-1	.	15	TRBV21-1	CASSNQRGRDTEAFF	TGTGCCAGCAGCAATCAAAGGGGCAGAGACACTGAAGCTTTCTTT
.	TRBJ2-2	TRBD1	17	TRBV2	CASSDDPGQTNTGELFF	TGTGCCAGCAGTGATGATCCGGGACAGACGAACACCGGGGAGCTGTTTTTT
.	TRBJ1-2	TRBD1	14	TRBV3-1	CASSLPDRESGYTF	TGTGCCAGCAGCCTCCCGGACAGGGAGAGTGGCTACACCTTC
.	TRBJ1-1	TRBD1	13	TRBV12-3/TRBV12-4	CASSSAGGDEAFF	TGTGCCAGCAGTTCCGCAGGGGGGGATGAAGCTTTCTTT
.	TRBJ1-1	TRBD1	13	TRBV19	CASADRLGAEAFF	TGTGCCAGTGCGGACAGGCTTGGTGCTGAAGCTTTCTTT